The 5 T cell receptor beta chains in this list originate from one sample, sequenced in a study of shared T cell receptors in the human thymus. This table comes from immunoSEQ multiplex PCR, and its TCRdb copy is limited to in-frame clones, with some not included. The sample shows hundreds of thousands of clones, around nine tenths of them seen only once. This sample was shared with a second study, whose subject was human thymus T cells.

The sequencing input was thymocytes. The receptors here all came from a boy in the first two years of life with a congenital heart defect.

The table lists this clone with a few counts. This chain joins TRBV4-2 and TRBJ2-7, with 9 positions matching TRBD2. With V trimmed by 5 bases and J by 4 bases, 12 bases remained unmatched. CDR3 size: 16 residues. The germline CDR1 and CDR2 sequences are LGHNA and YNFKEQ. CDR3 sequence reads: CASSSAGAGGTYEQYF. The CDR3, as DNA: TGTGCCAGCAGCTCCGCGGGAGCGGGAGGTACATACGAGCAGTACTTC.

This chain joins TRBV27 and TRBJ2-7; 12 bases agree with TRBD2. The CDR3 length is 16 residues. In germline, CDR1 is MNHEY, CDR2 SMNVEV (reference sequence). After removal of 6 bases from V and 1 base from J, the junction contained 7 bases not matched to a gene. CDR3 in amino acids: CASRRNTSGRSYEQYF. The CDR3 DNA is TGTGCCAGCAGACGAAACACTAGCGGGAGGTCCTACGAGCAGTACTTC.

The chain employs TRBV29-1 and TRBJ1-1, with 11 bases lining up with TRBD1. Germline V CDR1 and CDR2: SQVTM, ANQGSEA. CDR3 length: 14 residues. J lost 4 bases, V lost 0 bases, and 1 base had no gene match. The CDR3, as DNA: TGCAGCGTTGAAGATGGGACAGGGGGCACTGAAGCTTTCTTT. Translation gives CSVEDGTGGTEAFF.

This rearrangement joins TRBV30 to TRBJ1-2, with D maybe TRBD1 (6 bases). Trimming left V 0 bases short and J 5 bases short, with 13 bases between. The length of the CDR3 is 14 residues. CDR1 and CDR2 from the germline V gene are GTSNPN and SVGIG (reference sequence). The CDR3: CAWSVARGPYGYTF. The CDR3 region has the DNA TGTGCCTGGAGTGTCGCCAGGGGCCCTTATGGCTACACCTTC.

The gene calls are TRBV2 and TRBJ2-7; 7 bases align to TRBD2. CDR1 and CDR2 from the germline V gene are SNHLY and FYNNEI. V dropped 1 base and J dropped 2; count of bases not matched to a gene: 5. CDR3 length: 15 amino acids. The CDR3: CASSEVAGEAYEQYF. CDR3 nucleotide sequence: TGTGCCAGCAGTGAAGTGGCGGGAGAGGCCTACGAGCAGTACTTC.